This T cell receptor beta chain was documented in a study of response to subunit inactivated influenza vaccine (dated by TCRdb to 2016 to 2019). Regarding the research as a whole: Deep quantitative T cell receptor repertoire profiling was used in the study to track responses to a trivalent subunit inactivated influenza vaccine. Beyond this particular receptor, the publication reports: The authors proposed that each seasonal influenza vaccination may bring in only a limited number of new T cells.

CDR1 is given as MDHEN and CDR2 as SYDVKM, both from the germline V gene. Counted from cysteine to phenylalanine, this CDR3 has 13 amino acids. Just CDR3 DNA is preserved here, 39 bases in frame from base 1. Trimming leaves V shorter by 2 bases and J shorter by 13 bases, with the junction holding 3 bases beyond the gene matches. Libraries were built with RT-PCR. The data were produced on an Illumina HiSeq 2500. Using fastp at Q25 and MiXCR, TCRdb reprocessed the public reads and kept productive beta chains. Duplicate CDR3 protein sequences are folded into a single record with the most common DNA and genes. This sample lists a few hundred thousand distinct CDR3 sequences; around 13% were detected once. The top ten constitute 8.5% to 14% of the sample. This clonotype was seen a handful of times. Its specific antigen is unknown. No base quality information exists; no much larger clone differs at one position.

Here the sequenced sample was PBMCs from blood, taken about 13 days after vaccination. The origin of this receptor is a man aged 50 to 59 who received an inactivated influenza vaccine. Donor details come from another sample of the same person, matched by shared clones. Recombination linked TRBV28 to TRBJ2-1, with TRBD2 identical over 12 junction bases. The CDR3 reads as follows: CASSLPTSGSQFF. The nucleotides are TGTGCCAGCAGTTTACCGACTAGCGGGAGCCAGTTCTTC. Joined to the reference TRBV28 and TRBJ2-1 proteins, this CDR3 gives the full variable domain: DVKVTQSSRYLVKRTGEKVFLECVQDMDHENMFWYRQDPGLGLRLIYFSYDVKMKEKGDIPEGYSVSREKKERFSLILESASTNQTSMYLCASSLPTSGSQFFGPGTRLTVL.